This record covers a single TCR beta chain. CDR3 length: 14 residues. The V end was cut by 6 bases, the J end by 10 bases, with 18 bases between. Germline CDR1 reads MNHEY; CDR2 reads SMNVEV (reference sequence). The data were obtained in a study of blood T cell repertoires in COVID-19. In the study overall: COVID-19 samples, acute and convalescent, were from the United States, Italy and Spain.

Sequencing used immunoSEQ multiplex PCR; TCRdb keeps in-frame clones, though not all of them. The table includes just over 300,000 clones, around 89% detected once. The source of this sequence is a young woman with acute COVID-19. The sample was PBMCs or T cells enriched from blood (not recorded which). The chain employs TRBV27 and TRBJ2-2; tentatively, D is TRBD1 (5 bases). The DNA of the CDR3 is TGTGCCAGCAGAGAGGTAGGGGCCCCGGAGGAGCTGTTTTTT. It translates to CASREVGAPEELFF.